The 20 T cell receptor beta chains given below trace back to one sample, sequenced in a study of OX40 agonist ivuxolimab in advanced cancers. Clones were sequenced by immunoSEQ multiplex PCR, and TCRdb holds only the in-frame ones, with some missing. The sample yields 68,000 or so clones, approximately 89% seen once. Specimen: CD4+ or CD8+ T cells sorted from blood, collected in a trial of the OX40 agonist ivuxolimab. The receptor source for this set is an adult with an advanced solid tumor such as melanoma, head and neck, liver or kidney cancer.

The CDR3 loop is CASSLALADYEQYF. CDR3 nucleotides: TGTGCCAGCAGCTTAGCGTTGGCAGATTACGAGCAGTACTTC. This chain connects TRBV7-8 to TRBJ2-7; D remains unclear. V was pared by 0 bases and J by 4 bases, with 10 bases between. CDR3 length equals 14 residues. The V gene's germline CDR1 is SGHVS and CDR2 FQNEAQ.

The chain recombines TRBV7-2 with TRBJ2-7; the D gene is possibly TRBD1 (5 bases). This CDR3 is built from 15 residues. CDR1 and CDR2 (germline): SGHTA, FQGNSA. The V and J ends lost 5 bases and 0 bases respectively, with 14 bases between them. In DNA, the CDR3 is TGTGCCAGCAGCCCCAACAGACAGCGCTCCTACGAGCAGTACTTC. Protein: CASSPNRQRSYEQYF.

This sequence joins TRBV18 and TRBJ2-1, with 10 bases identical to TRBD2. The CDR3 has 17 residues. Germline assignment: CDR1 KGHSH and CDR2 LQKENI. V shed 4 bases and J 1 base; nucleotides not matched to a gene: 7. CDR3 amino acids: CASSQAGGPLSYNEQFF. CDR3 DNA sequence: TGTGCCAGCTCACAAGCGGGAGGGCCCTTATCCTACAATGAGCAGTTCTTC.

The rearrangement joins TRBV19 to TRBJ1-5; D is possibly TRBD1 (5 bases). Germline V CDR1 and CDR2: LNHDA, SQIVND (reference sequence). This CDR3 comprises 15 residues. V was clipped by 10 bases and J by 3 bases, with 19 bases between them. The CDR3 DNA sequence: TGTGCCACCATTGGGGGAGGGGTAGACAATCAGCCCCAGCATTTT. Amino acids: CATIGGGVDNQPQHF.

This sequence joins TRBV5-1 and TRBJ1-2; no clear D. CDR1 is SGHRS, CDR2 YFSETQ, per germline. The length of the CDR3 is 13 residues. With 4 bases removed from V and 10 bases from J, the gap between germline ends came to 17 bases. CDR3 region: CASSPGSTDDYTF. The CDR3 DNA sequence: TGCGCCAGCAGCCCCGGGTCAACGGATGACTACACCTTC. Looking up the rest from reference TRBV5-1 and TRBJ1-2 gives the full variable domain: KAGVTQTPRYLIKTRGQQVTLSCSPISGHRSVSWYQQTPGQGLQFLFEYFSETQRNKGNFPGRFSGRQFSNSRSEMNVSTLELGDSALYLCASSPGSTDDYTFGSGTRLTVV.

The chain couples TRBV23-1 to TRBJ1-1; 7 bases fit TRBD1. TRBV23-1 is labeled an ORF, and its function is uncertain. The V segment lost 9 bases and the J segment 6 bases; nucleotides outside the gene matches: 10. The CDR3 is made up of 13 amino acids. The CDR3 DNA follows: TGCGCCAGTGTGGACAGGCAGGGACCTGAAGCTTTCTTT. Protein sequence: CASVDRQGPEAFF.

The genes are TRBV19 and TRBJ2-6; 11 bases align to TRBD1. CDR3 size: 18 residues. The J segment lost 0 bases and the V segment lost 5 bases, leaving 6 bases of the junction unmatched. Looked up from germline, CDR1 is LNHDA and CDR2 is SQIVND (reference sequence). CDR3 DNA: TGTGCCAGTAGTGCGCGGACAGGGGGCCGCTCTGGGGCCAACGTCCTGACTTTC. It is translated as CASSARTGGRSGANVLTF.

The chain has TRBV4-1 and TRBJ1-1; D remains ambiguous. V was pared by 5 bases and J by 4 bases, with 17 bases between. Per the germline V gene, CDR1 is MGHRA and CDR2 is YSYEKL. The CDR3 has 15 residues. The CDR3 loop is CASSKNGVDSTEAFF. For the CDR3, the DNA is TGCGCCAGCAGCAAGAATGGGGTTGATAGCACTGAAGCTTTCTTT.

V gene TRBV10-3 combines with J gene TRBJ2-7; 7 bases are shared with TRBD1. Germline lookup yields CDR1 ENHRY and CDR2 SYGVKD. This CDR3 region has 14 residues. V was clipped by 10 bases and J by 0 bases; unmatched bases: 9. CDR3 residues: CATRRDSLSYEQYF. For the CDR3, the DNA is TGTGCCACCCGCCGGGACAGCCTCTCCTACGAGCAGTACTTC.

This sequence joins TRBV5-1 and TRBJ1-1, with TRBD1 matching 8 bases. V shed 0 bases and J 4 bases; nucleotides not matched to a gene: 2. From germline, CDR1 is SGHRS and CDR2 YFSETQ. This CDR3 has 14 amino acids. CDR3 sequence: CASSLAGGVTEAFF. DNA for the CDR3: TGCGCCAGCAGCTTGGCAGGGGGCGTCACTGAAGCTTTCTTT.

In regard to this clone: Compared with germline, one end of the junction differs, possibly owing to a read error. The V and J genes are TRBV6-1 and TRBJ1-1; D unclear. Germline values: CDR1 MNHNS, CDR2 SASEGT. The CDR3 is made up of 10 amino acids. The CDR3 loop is CASSVRAIVF. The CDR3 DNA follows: TGTGCCAGCAGTGTTCGAGCGATCGTCTTT.

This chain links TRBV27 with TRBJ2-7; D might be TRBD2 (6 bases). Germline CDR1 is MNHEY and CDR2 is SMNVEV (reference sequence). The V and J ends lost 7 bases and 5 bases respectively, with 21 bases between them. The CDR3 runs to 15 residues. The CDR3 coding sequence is TGTGCCAGCAAGAAAGAATTGGGACTCGCCCACGAGCAGTACTTC. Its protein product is CASKKELGLAHEQYF.

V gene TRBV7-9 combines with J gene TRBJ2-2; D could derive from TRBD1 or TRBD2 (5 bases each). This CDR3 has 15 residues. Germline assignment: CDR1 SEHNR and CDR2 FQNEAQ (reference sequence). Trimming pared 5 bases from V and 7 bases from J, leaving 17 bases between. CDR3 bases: TGTGCCAGCAGCCCCGCCCGGGTGGGACGCGGGGAGCTGTTTTTT. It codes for CASSPARVGRGELFF.

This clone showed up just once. CDR3 nucleotides: TGTGCCTGGAGTTTAGGGACAGGGGGTTTAGAGCAGTACTTC. Protein product: CAWSLGTGGLEQYF. The rearrangement links TRBV30 to TRBJ2-7, with TRBD1 matching over 11 bases. CDR3 length equals 14 residues. The germline V gene encodes CDR1 GTSNPN and CDR2 SVGIG (reference sequence). V was clipped by 2 bases and J by 7 bases; unmatched bases: 7.

CDR3 in amino acids: CATRTGTDQPQHF. In DNA, the CDR3 is TGTGCCACCAGGACAGGGACGGATCAGCCCCAGCATTTT. The chain uses TRBV6-1 and TRBJ1-5, with 8 bases lining up with TRBD1. The V and J ends lost 10 bases and 5 bases, in that order; junction bases with no gene match: 7. Germline V gene lookup returns CDR1 MNHNS and CDR2 SASEGT. The CDR3 spans 13 residues.

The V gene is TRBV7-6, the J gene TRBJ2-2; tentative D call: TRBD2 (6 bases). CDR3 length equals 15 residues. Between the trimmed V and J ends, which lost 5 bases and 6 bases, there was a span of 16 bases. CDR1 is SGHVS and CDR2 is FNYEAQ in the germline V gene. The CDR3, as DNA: TGTGCCAGCAGCCCCCGCATACGGGAGCCCGGGGAGCTGTTTTTT. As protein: CASSPRIREPGELFF.

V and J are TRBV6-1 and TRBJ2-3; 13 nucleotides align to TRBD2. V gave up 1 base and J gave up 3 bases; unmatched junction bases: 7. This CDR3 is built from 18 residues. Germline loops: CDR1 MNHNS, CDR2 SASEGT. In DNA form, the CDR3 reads TGTGCCAGCAGTGAAGGGGGACTAGCGGGACTTAAAACAGATACGCAGTATTTT. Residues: CASSEGGLAGLKTDTQYF.

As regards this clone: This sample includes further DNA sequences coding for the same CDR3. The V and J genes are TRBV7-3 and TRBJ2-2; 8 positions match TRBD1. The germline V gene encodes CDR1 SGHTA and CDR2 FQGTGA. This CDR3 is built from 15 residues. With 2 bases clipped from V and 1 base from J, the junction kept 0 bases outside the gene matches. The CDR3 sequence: CASSLGTGNTGELFF. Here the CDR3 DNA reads TGTGCCAGCAGCTTAGGGACAGGGAACACCGGGGAGCTGTTTTTT.

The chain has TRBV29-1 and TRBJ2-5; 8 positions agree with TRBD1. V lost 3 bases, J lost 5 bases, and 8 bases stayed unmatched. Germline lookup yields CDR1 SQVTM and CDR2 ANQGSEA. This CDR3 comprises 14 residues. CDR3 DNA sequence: TGCAGCGTTGATTTGTCCAGGGGGCACGAGACCCAGTACTTC. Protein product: CSVDLSRGHETQYF.

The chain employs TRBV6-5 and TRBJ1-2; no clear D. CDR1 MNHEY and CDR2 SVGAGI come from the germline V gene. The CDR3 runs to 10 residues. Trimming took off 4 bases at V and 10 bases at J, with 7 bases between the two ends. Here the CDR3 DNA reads TGTGCCAGCAGTTCCCGGGACTACACCTTC. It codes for CASSSRDYTF.